This T cell receptor beta chain was sequenced for a study of cytomegalovirus exposure and HLA in healthy donors. Whole-study context: Findings of an earlier analysis included over 95 million unique TCR beta sequences from about 180 million T cells. Early released data had about 80 million unique TCRs, all coming from HLA-typed donors.

Healthy donors of bone marrow made up the group. Whole-study results and caveats: It was 150 or so TCR beta chains that were listed as cytomegalovirus-associated.

CDR3 length: 15 residues. V gave up 1 base and J gave up 6 bases; unmatched junction bases: 4. Germline CDR1 and CDR2: SGHNT and YENEEA. The PCR made use of 60 Vbeta and 13 Jbeta primers. Sequencing was performed with immunoSEQ multiplex PCR; in TCRdb, only in-frame clones are kept and a portion is missing. The data contain around 200,000 clones, roughly four fifths of them seen just once; the ten biggest clones take up 0.8%. To note about this clone: The antigen remains undetermined.

The clonotype originates from a woman between 18 and 29 years old in good health and CMV-seronegative. V and J are TRBV11-3 and TRBJ2-1; TRBD1 matches 9 bases. What was sequenced was PBMCs. The CDR3 bases are TGTGCCAGCAGCTTAGGGACAGGGGAAGGCAATGAGCAGTTCTTC. It is translated as CASSLGTGEGNEQFF.